A selection of T cell receptor beta chains follows, all from one sample in a study of T cell responses to AZD1222 COVID-19 vaccine. This table comes from immunoSEQ multiplex PCR, and its TCRdb copy is limited to in-frame clones, with some not included. Found here are about 88,000 clones, approximately 89% of them singletons; the top ten hold around 5.5%. The source material was peripheral blood, sampled on day 0 of MenACWY control vaccination. These TCRs come from an adult in good health. CDR3s leave out the opening cysteine and the closing phenylalanine or tryptophan. Each record gives: V gene, J gene, clone size, CDR3 protein. Rows may omit the clone size; those that give it use once, few, many or a size class.

V gene: TRBV2; J gene: TRBJ1-5; clone size: NA; CDR3 protein: ASSESRTGGQPQH
V gene: TRBV19; J gene: TRBJ2-6; clone size: NA; CDR3 protein: ASTPRGSSGANVLT
V gene: TRBV19; J gene: TRBJ2-5; clone size: once; CDR3 protein: ASSGTRQETQY
V gene: TRBV6-1; J gene: TRBJ1-4; clone size: NA; CDR3 protein: ASSEIRSGFLFELF
V gene: TRBV3-1/TRBV3-2; J gene: TRBJ1-2; clone size: NA; CDR3 protein: ASSQEMSLGTLGGYT
V gene: TRBV13; J gene: TRBJ2-3; clone size: NA; CDR3 protein: ASSLEAGAGRDTQY
V gene: TRBV5-1; J gene: TRBJ1-1; clone size: NA; CDR3 protein: ASSLKGAGDTEAF
V gene: TRBV5-6; J gene: TRBJ1-1; clone size: once; CDR3 protein: ASSLWQQMNTEAF
V gene: TRBV12-3/TRBV12-4; J gene: TRBJ1-3; clone size: NA; CDR3 protein: ASSSNRNTIY
V gene: TRBV7-2; J gene: TRBJ2-5; clone size: NA; CDR3 protein: ASSPDRGRETQY
V gene: TRBV18; J gene: TRBJ2-3; clone size: NA; CDR3 protein: ASSPRTTDTQY
V gene: TRBV15; J gene: TRBJ2-5; clone size: NA; CDR3 protein: ATSRGDGKTQY
V gene: TRBV5-5; J gene: TRBJ1-5; clone size: NA; CDR3 protein: ASSVDQWQPQH
V gene: TRBV28; J gene: TRBJ1-6; clone size: NA; CDR3 protein: ASSVTSSSYNSPLH
V gene: TRBV3-1/TRBV3-2; J gene: TRBJ1-2; clone size: NA; CDR3 protein: ASSQWAAANYGYT
V gene: TRBV29-1; J gene: TRBJ2-5; clone size: NA; CDR3 protein: SVEEGPGQETQY
V gene: TRBV18; J gene: TRBJ1-4; clone size: NA; CDR3 protein: ASSPGPINEKLF
V gene: TRBV2; J gene: TRBJ2-1; clone size: NA; CDR3 protein: ASRQASGYNEQF
V gene: TRBV21-1; J gene: TRBJ2-4; clone size: NA; CDR3 protein: ASSKALAGGPSAKNIQY
V gene: TRBV5-1; J gene: TRBJ2-5; clone size: NA; CDR3 protein: ASSKGQRQETQY
V gene: TRBV6-4; J gene: TRBJ1-5; clone size: NA; CDR3 protein: ASTPVPLGSDQPQH
V gene: TRBV27; J gene: TRBJ2-5; clone size: NA; CDR3 protein: ASSPWTGSSKETQY
V gene: TRBV6-2/TRBV6-3; J gene: TRBJ2-7; clone size: NA; CDR3 protein: ASSYSRGDHEQY
V gene: TRBV7-2; J gene: TRBJ2-6; clone size: once; CDR3 protein: ASSPDGSSGANVLT
V gene: TRBV6-2/TRBV6-3; J gene: TRBJ1-2; clone size: NA; CDR3 protein: ASSLDFGYT
V gene: TRBV19; J gene: TRBJ1-4; clone size: NA; CDR3 protein: ASSLGLEKLF
V gene: TRBV28; J gene: TRBJ2-1; clone size: NA; CDR3 protein: ASSSGTSDNEQF
V gene: TRBV7-2; J gene: TRBJ1-6; clone size: NA; CDR3 protein: ASSPRGGSPLH
V gene: TRBV7-2; J gene: TRBJ1-5; clone size: NA; CDR3 protein: ASSPVDHEPQH
V gene: TRBV2; J gene: TRBJ1-3; clone size: NA; CDR3 protein: ASSERRSTRGNTIY
V gene: TRBV5-1; J gene: TRBJ2-5; clone size: NA; CDR3 protein: ASRVNSQETQY
V gene: TRBV5-1; J gene: TRBJ2-3; clone size: NA; CDR3 protein: ASSLEGSSTDTQY
V gene: TRBV7-9; J gene: TRBJ2-1; clone size: NA; CDR3 protein: ASSLVNYNEQF
V gene: TRBV3-1/TRBV3-2; J gene: TRBJ2-3; clone size: NA; CDR3 protein: ASSQVGPNDDTQY
V gene: TRBV4-2; J gene: TRBJ2-2; clone size: few; CDR3 protein: ASSQDDRADTGELF
V gene: TRBV11-2; J gene: TRBJ2-1; clone size: NA; CDR3 protein: ASSQGLAYEQF
V gene: TRBV6-6; J gene: TRBJ2-7; clone size: NA; CDR3 protein: ASSYSSYSSYEQY
V gene: TRBV29-1; J gene: TRBJ1-4; clone size: NA; CDR3 protein: SVGRGGEKLF
V gene: TRBV28; J gene: TRBJ2-7; clone size: once; CDR3 protein: ASSLRPRPDEQY
V gene: TRBV6-2/TRBV6-3; J gene: TRBJ2-1; clone size: once; CDR3 protein: ASSSRDRGGNEQF
V gene: TRBV27; J gene: TRBJ2-2; clone size: NA; CDR3 protein: ASSFKGAGTGELF
V gene: TRBV7-9; J gene: TRBJ2-1; clone size: NA; CDR3 protein: ASSSGLRPYNEQF
V gene: TRBV15; J gene: TRBJ2-2; clone size: NA; CDR3 protein: ATSRGRGVNTGELF
V gene: TRBV18; J gene: TRBJ1-2; clone size: once; CDR3 protein: ASSPLAGEINYGYT
V gene: TRBV6-6; J gene: TRBJ2-5; clone size: NA; CDR3 protein: ASSYGPPGEGGTQY
V gene: TRBV24-1; J gene: TRBJ1-5; clone size: NA; CDR3 protein: ATSDRGQPQH
V gene: TRBV7-9; J gene: TRBJ2-1; clone size: NA; CDR3 protein: ASSPGQDNEQF
V gene: TRBV3-1/TRBV3-2; J gene: TRBJ1-2; clone size: NA; CDR3 protein: ASSQDVGGGYT
V gene: TRBV29-1; J gene: TRBJ2-4; clone size: NA; CDR3 protein: SVEPGGQGIERS
V gene: TRBV7-9; J gene: TRBJ1-6; clone size: NA; CDR3 protein: ASSLAVAGNSPLH
V gene: TRBV7-9; J gene: TRBJ1-2; clone size: NA; CDR3 protein: ASSPRQGLDGYT
V gene: TRBV12-3/TRBV12-4; J gene: TRBJ1-4; clone size: NA; CDR3 protein: ASSLVFGEKLF